This entry features one T cell receptor beta chain sequence. The sample belongs to a study of cytotoxic CD8 clonotypes in ibrutinib-treated CLL. The table came from immunoSEQ multiplex PCR; TCRdb's copy has only in-frame clones and leaves some out. The sample lists more than 110,000 clones, about 80% occurring once. The CDR3 length is 14 residues. The J segment lost 6 bases and the V segment lost 6 bases, leaving 5 bases of the junction unmatched. CDR1 is MNHNY, CDR2 SVGAGI, per germline (reference sequence). V usage is TRBV6-6 and J usage is TRBJ2-3, with 11 bases fitting TRBD2. Sequenced material: PBMCs, taken after 24 months of ibrutinib treatment. This clonotype originated in a human donor with chronic lymphocytic leukemia. The CDR3 DNA reads TGTGCCAGCAGCCCACTAGCGGGAGTGGATACGCAGTATTTT. This gives the protein CASSPLAGVDTQYF.